Here is one TCR beta chain with its context. Its antigen is as yet unknown. The data derive from a study of T cell repertoires in cytomegalovirus infection. Overall study: The authors relied on CMV epitopes, both recently identified HLA-C-restricted and well-studied HLA-B-restricted. Findings and caveats of the study: It was HLA-C-restricted CMV-specific TCR beta clonotypes that dominated the response ex vivo.

MiXCR was run by TCRdb on the reads, yielding one entry per CDR3 protein. The data contain just under 500,000 distinct CDR3 sequences, 33% of them seen just once; the ten biggest clones take up around a sixth. Germline assignment: CDR1 LNHDA and CDR2 SQIVND (reference sequence). The CDR3 is 16 amino acids. V shed 1 base and J 4 bases; nucleotides not matched to a gene: 6. The clonotype originates from a human donor in good health (CMV status not recorded). Some clones in this sample may be carry-over from other donors' samples. The source was cultured PBMCs, collected from culture after CMV antigen stimulation. This rearrangement joins TRBV19 to TRBJ2-2, with 7 bases identical to TRBD1. The CDR3 sequence is CASSIVRQGGTGELFF. The DNA of the CDR3 is TGTGCCAGTAGTATAGTTCGACAGGGTGGCACCGGGGAGCTGTTTTTT.